Following are 11 T cell receptor beta chains from one sample sequenced in a study of T cell repertoires in cytomegalovirus infection. No cognate antigen is known for these TCRs. Using its own MiXCR run on the reads, TCRdb lists one record per CDR3 protein. The sample holds approximately 1,000,000 distinct CDR3 sequences; around 31% are singletons and the top ten take around 15%. The source was cultured CD8+ T cells from PBMCs, collected from culture after CMV antigen stimulation. The receptors originated from a human donor in good health (CMV status not recorded). Some clones in this sample may be carry-over from other donors' samples.

CDR3 in amino acids: CASSQEPADTQYF. DNA of the CDR3: TGCGCCAGCAGCCAAGAGCCAGCAGATACGCAGTATTTT. The V call is TRBV4-1, the J call TRBJ2-3; D gene ambiguous. Trimming pared 0 bases from V and 4 bases from J, leaving 5 bases between. CDR1 is MGHRA, CDR2 YSYEKL, per germline. The CDR3 sequence is 13 residues long.

This chain links TRBV9 with TRBJ2-1, with 12 bases lining up with TRBD2. Germline values: CDR1 SGDLS, CDR2 YYNGEE. V lost 4 bases, J lost 4 bases, and 9 bases stayed unmatched. This CDR3 is built from 17 residues. The chain's CDR3 is CASSYSLAGGIYNEQFF. DNA for the CDR3: TGTGCCAGCAGCTACTCTCTAGCGGGGGGGATATACAATGAGCAGTTCTTC.

V and J are TRBV12-3 or TRBV12-4 and TRBJ2-6; D possibly matches TRBD1 or TRBD2 (5 bases each). Between the trimmed V and J ends, which lost 1 base and 4 bases, there was a span of 17 bases. The CDR3 runs 18 residues. The CDR3 bases are TGTGCCAGCAGTTTAGTTGGGACCTACTTCACCGGGGCCAACGTCCTGACTTTC. This sequence encodes CASSLVGTYFTGANVLTF.

This clonotype was observed a handful of times. The rearrangement links TRBV9 to TRBJ1-1; D is undetermined. This CDR3 spans 11 amino acids. CDR1 is SGDLS and CDR2 is YYNGEE in the germline V gene. V was trimmed by 4 bases and J by 10 bases, leaving 11 bases between them. Here the CDR3 reads CASSPLLGAFF. Written as DNA, the CDR3 is TGTGCCAGCAGCCCTCTTTTGGGAGCTTTCTTT.

Many counts were recorded for this clonotype. This sequence joins TRBV7-9 and TRBJ1-1; tentative D call: TRBD1 (5 bases). V was cut by 4 bases and J by 6 bases, with 12 bases left in between. The CDR3 loop spans 13 amino acids. CDR1 is SEHNR, CDR2 FQNEAQ, per germline (reference sequence). This CDR3 reads CASSSRDLPEAFF. CDR3 DNA: TGTGCCAGCAGCTCCCGGGACTTACCTGAAGCTTTCTTT.

The sample holds many counts of this clonotype. The chain joins TRBV7-9 to TRBJ1-2; D is ambiguous. This CDR3 spans 13 amino acids. Germline lookup yields CDR1 SEHNR and CDR2 FQNEAQ (reference sequence). V was trimmed by 4 bases and J by 8 bases, leaving 14 bases between them. In DNA form, the CDR3 reads TGTGCCAGCAGCTCTACACCTGGTGGAGGCTACACCTTC. Translated: CASSSTPGGGYTF.

With respect to this clonotype: This sequence may be a read error, since a much larger clone differs from it by one base. The chain combines TRBV7-2 with TRBJ1-5; 8 nucleotides align to TRBD1. The CDR3 spans 16 residues. The germline CDR1 and CDR2 sequences are SGHTA and FQGNSA. Trimming cost V 4 bases and J 2 bases; bases outside gene matches: 7. The CDR3 spells CASSSYRGGRNQPQHF. CDR3 coding DNA: TGTGCCAGCAGCTCGTACAGGGGGGGTCGCAATCAGCCCCAGCATTTT.

This clonotype was counted a few times. V gene TRBV6-6 combines with J gene TRBJ2-7, with 9 bases that match TRBD1. V lost 6 bases and J lost 4; bases outside the gene matches: 7. CDR1 MNHNY and CDR2 SVGAGI come from the germline V gene (reference sequence). CDR3 length: 14 amino acids. The CDR3 region is CASRGGQGNYEQYV. CDR3 bases: TGTGCCAGCAGGGGGGGACAGGGTAATTACGAGCAGTACGTC.

This clonotype was seen more than once but under ten times. Here the CDR3 DNA reads TGTGCCAGCAGGCCCAAGGGGAACACTGAAGCTTTCTTT. Translation: CASRPKGNTEAFF. The chain couples TRBV6-6 to TRBJ1-1; no firm D call. Trimming pared 6 bases from V and 1 base from J, leaving 9 bases between. Germline V gene sequence: CDR1 MNHNY, CDR2 SVGAGI (reference sequence). CDR3 size: 13 residues.

Concerning this clonotype: One end of the junction varies from germline; a read error may be responsible. The V call is TRBV7-7, the J call TRBJ2-5; 7 nucleotides agree with TRBD1. Germline V gene sequence: CDR1 SSHAT, CDR2 FNYEAQ (reference sequence). There are 15 residues in the CDR3. DNA of the CDR3: TGTGCTAGCAGCAACTACGCAGGGGGCCAAGAGACCCAGTACTTC. Translation: CASSNYAGGQETQYF.

The chain combines TRBV7-2 with TRBJ2-5, with D unclear. The germline V and J ends were trimmed by 4 bases and 0 bases, with 15 bases remaining between them. The CDR3 is 16 amino acids. Germline assignment: CDR1 SGHTA and CDR2 FQGNSA. CDR3 bases: TGTGCCAGCAGCTCCGGACCGTCTACCCACCAAGAGACCCAGTACTTC. Amino acid sequence: CASSSGPSTHQETQYF. Supplemented by reference TRBV7-2 and TRBJ2-5, the full variable domain reads GAGVSQSPSNKVTEKGKDVELRCDPISGHTALYWYRQSLGQGLEFLIYFQGNSAPDKSGLPSDRFSAERTGGSVSTLTIQRTQQEDSAVYLCASSSGPSTHQETQYFGPGTRLLVL.